This T cell receptor beta chain was identified in a study of shared clonotypes between healthy human individuals. Study-level information: Donors consisted of a couple of women and a few men between 18 and 49. Whole-study findings and limits: A generally larger estimated richness was seen in naive subsets than in memory subsets.

Every immunoSEQ plate was one replicate of a subset's evenly spread DNA. Produced via immunoSEQ multiplex PCR; TCRdb's table is partial and in-frame only. The data show 2 million to 2.5 million clones, 95% seen once. CDR3 length: 18 residues. Looked up from germline, CDR1 is MNHEY and CDR2 is SMNVEV (reference sequence). The ends lost 7 bases at V and 2 bases at J; junction bases unmatched: 7. Every one of the donors was a Caucasian adult that lived in Nashville, Tennessee. Note on this clone: Its antigen is still unknown.

V gene TRBV27 combines with J gene TRBJ2-6, with TRBD2 identical over 14 bases. What was sequenced was naive CD4+ T cells sorted from blood. Subset described: CD45RA+ positively selected. The source is a man younger than 35 in good health. CDR3 nucleotides: TGTGCCAGCACCCGACTAGCGGGAGGGCCCCCTGGGGCCAACGTCCTGACTTTC. It yields the protein CASTRLAGGPPGANVLTF.